Following are 32 T cell receptor beta chains from one sample sequenced in a study of T-cell memory formation after mild COVID-19. MiXCR, run by TCRdb on the 5' RACE reads, gives a single entry per CDR3 protein. In the table there are fewer than 600,000 distinct CDR3 sequences, about 22% of which are singletons. The sequenced sample consisted of PBMCs or a T cell subset sorted from them (not recorded which). The receptors derive from an adult woman who had mild COVID-19 (a few samples of this study predate the infection). Cell type and time point are not known.

The table lists this clonotype with a few counts. The V gene is TRBV28, the J gene TRBJ2-7; TRBD1 matches 9 bases. The CDR3 sequence is 15 residues long. CDR1 is MDHEN, CDR2 SYDVKM, per germline. The J segment lost 2 bases and the V segment lost 6 bases, leaving 8 bases of the junction unmatched. DNA for the CDR3: TGTGCCAGCAGCTCAACCGGGACAGGGCCCTACGAGCAGTACTTC. Protein product: CASSSTGTGPYEQYF.

The genes are TRBV24-1 and TRBJ2-5; TRBD1 might be the D (5 bases). Trimming removed 2 bases from V and 3 bases from J, with 18 bases in between. Germline CDR1 and CDR2: KGHDR and SFDVKD. The CDR3 sequence is 17 residues long. CDR3 amino acids: CATSDSGRVGGEETQYF. CDR3 DNA sequence: TGTGCCACCAGTGATTCCGGCAGGGTCGGCGGAGAAGAGACCCAGTACTTC.

The V gene is TRBV3-1, the J gene TRBJ1-3, with a tentative D call TRBD1 (5 bases). V lost 3 bases to trimming and J lost 1 base, with 10 bases between them. Germline V gene data show CDR1 as LGHDT and CDR2 as YNNKEL (reference sequence). This CDR3 is built from 15 residues. The DNA of the CDR3 is TGTGCCAGCAGCCAGGGACTAATATCTGGAAACACCATATATTTT. Its protein is CASSQGLISGNTIYF. The entire variable domain, with the rest obtained from reference TRBV3-1 and TRBJ1-3, is as follows: DTAVSQTPKYLVTQMGNDKSIKCEQNLGHDTMYWYKQDSKKFLKIMFSYNNKELIINETVPNRFSPKSPDKAHLNLHINSLELGDSAVYFCASSQGLISGNTIYFGEGSWLTVV.

There are a few counts of this clonotype. J is TRBJ2-7 and V is TRBV29-1; the match to TRBD1 covers 7 bases. This CDR3 is 14 amino acids long. J was trimmed by 3 bases and V by 4 bases; bases with no gene match: 9. The germline CDR1 and CDR2 sequences are SQVTM and ANQGSEA. CDR3 amino acids: CSVGSGTDFYEQYF. Written as DNA, the CDR3 is TGCAGCGTTGGTTCTGGGACAGATTTCTACGAGCAGTACTTC.

The CDR3 here is CASSLMKGDTEAFF. The CDR3 DNA sequence: TGCGCCAGCAGCCTCATGAAGGGGGACACTGAAGCTTTCTTT. The genes are TRBV4-1 and TRBJ1-1, with D possibly being TRBD1 (6 bases). Trimming stripped 4 bases from V and 3 bases from J, with 12 bases between. In germline, CDR1 is MGHRA, CDR2 YSYEKL. The CDR3 is 14 amino acids.

This sequence joins TRBV27 and TRBJ2-2; no clear D gene. Per the germline V gene, CDR1 is MNHEY and CDR2 is SMNVEV (reference sequence). V was shortened by 0 bases and J by 5 bases, with 10 bases between the two germline ends. The CDR3 runs to 15 residues. In DNA form, the CDR3 reads TGTGCCAGCAGTTTATCATTTCTTGGGACCGGGGAGCTGTTTTTT. Encoded protein: CASSLSFLGTGELFF.

J is TRBJ2-5 and V is TRBV10-2, with 9 bases that match TRBD1. The CDR3 runs 16 residues. Germline V CDR1 and CDR2: WSHSY, SAAADI. With V trimmed by 6 bases and J by 5 bases, 13 bases remained unmatched. The CDR3 reads CASRGLTGTGIETQYF. CDR3 nucleotides: TGCGCCAGCAGGGGGTTGACCGGGACAGGGATCGAGACCCAGTACTTC.

This clonotype was counted a few times. The chain carries TRBV15 and TRBJ2-7; 11 bases map to TRBD2. Trimming cost V 5 bases and J 9 bases; bases outside gene matches: 9. CDR3 length: 14 amino acids. From germline, CDR1 is LNHNV and CDR2 YYDKDF (reference sequence). The CDR3 loop is CATSPRTSGHGQYF. CDR3 coding DNA: TGTGCCACCAGCCCAAGGACTAGCGGGCATGGGCAGTACTTC.

This clonotype was detected a few times. V usage is TRBV2 and J usage is TRBJ1-6; no clear D. Germline V CDR1 and CDR2: SNHLY, FYNNEI. Trimming pared 2 bases from V and 12 bases from J, leaving 11 bases between. The CDR3 runs to 13 residues. CDR3 nucleotides: TGTGCCAGCAGTGAACCCGTTCGGGAACCCCTCCACTTT. Translation: CASSEPVREPLHF.

This clonotype was observed many times. The chain is built from TRBV4-2 and TRBJ2-7; 9 bases match TRBD2. J lost 2 bases, V lost 4 bases, and 6 bases had no gene match. Germline V gene lookup returns CDR1 LGHNA and CDR2 YNFKEQ. This CDR3 contains 15 residues. CDR3 DNA sequence: TGTGCCAGCAGCCCCTCACTAGCGGGCACCTACGAGCAGTACTTC. Its translation: CASSPSLAGTYEQYF.

This clonotype was recorded many times. CDR3 coding DNA: TGTGCCAGCAGCCACGGGACTAGCGAACCAGATACGCAGTATTTT. Its protein product is CASSHGTSEPDTQYF. This chain links TRBV7-9 with TRBJ2-3, with 10 bases lining up with TRBD2. The ends lost 5 bases at V and 4 bases at J; junction bases unmatched: 6. The CDR3 covers 15 residues. Germline-derived CDR1 and CDR2 are SEHNR and FQNEAQ (reference sequence).

J is TRBJ1-2 and V is TRBV28; D unresolved. The CDR3 spans 13 residues. V gave up 5 bases and J gave up 5 bases, with 12 bases separating them. Germline CDR1 and CDR2: MDHEN and SYDVKM. This CDR3 is CASSPFGQYGYTF. For the CDR3, the DNA is TGTGCCAGCAGTCCATTTGGGCAGTATGGCTACACCTTC.

This clonotype was detected a few times. This sequence joins TRBV6-2 or TRBV6-3 and TRBJ2-7; tentatively, D is TRBD1 (6 bases). Looked up from germline, CDR1 is MNHEY and CDR2 is SVGEGT. The V end was cut by 6 bases, the J end by 0 bases, with 12 bases between. CDR3 length equals 14 residues. The CDR3 reads CASRRDISSYEQYF. DNA for the CDR3: TGTGCCAGCAGACGGGACATATCCTCCTACGAGCAGTACTTC.

The chain has TRBV25-1 and TRBJ2-3; tentatively, D is TRBD1 (6 bases). Trimming left V 6 bases short and J 4 bases short, with 14 bases between. The CDR3 is 14 amino acids. Per the germline V gene, CDR1 is MGHDK and CDR2 is SYGVNS. The CDR3 loop reads CASSTSDSPDTQYF. CDR3 coding DNA: TGTGCCAGCAGCACTTCGGACAGTCCAGATACGCAGTATTTT. Using reference TRBV25-1 and TRBJ2-3 for the parts outside the CDR3, the full variable domain is EADIYQTPRYLVIGTGKKITLECSQTMGHDKMYWYQQDPGMELHLIHYSYGVNSTEKGDLSSESTVSRIRTEHFPLTLESARPSHTSQYLCASSTSDSPDTQYFGPGTRLTVL.

The sample holds a few counts of this clonotype. The genes are TRBV3-1 and TRBJ1-2; D gene unclear. From germline, CDR1 is LGHDT and CDR2 YNNKEL (reference sequence). This CDR3 comprises 15 residues. Trimming stripped 1 base from V and 5 bases from J, with 14 bases between. The CDR3 loop reads CASSQAAGRPYGYTF. The CDR3 bases are TGTGCCAGCAGCCAAGCGGCAGGCCGCCCTTATGGCTACACCTTC.

The chain has TRBV7-9 and TRBJ1-2, with D possibly TRBD1 on 5 matching bases. The CDR3 sequence is 14 residues long. V lost 8 bases and J lost 4, with 17 bases in between. Germline V gene sequence: CDR1 SEHNR, CDR2 FQNEAQ (reference sequence). The CDR3 DNA sequence: TGTGCCAGCTCCCGGACACTTGATACCTATGGCTACACCTTC. It is translated as CASSRTLDTYGYTF. Variable domain in full (rest from reference TRBV7-9 and TRBJ1-2): DTGVSQNPRHKITKRGQNVTFRCDPISEHNRLYWYRQTLGQGPEFLTYFQNEAQLEKSRLLSDRFSAERPKGSFSTLEIQRTEQGDSAMYLCASSRTLDTYGYTFGSGTRLTVV.

This sequence joins TRBV24-1 and TRBJ1-2; the match to TRBD1 covers 7 bases. J was trimmed by 5 bases and V by 6 bases; bases with no gene match: 5. Germline V gene lookup returns CDR1 KGHDR and CDR2 SFDVKD. This CDR3 comprises 13 residues. DNA for the CDR3: TGTGCCACCAGTCCGGGACAGTCATATGGCTACACCTTC. It yields the protein CATSPGQSYGYTF.

The chain combines TRBV4-2 with TRBJ2-7; D might be TRBD2 (6 bases). Trimming removed 0 bases from V and 2 bases from J, with 8 bases in between. The CDR3 runs to 14 residues. Germline V gene data show CDR1 as LGHNA and CDR2 as YNFKEQ. For the CDR3, the DNA is TGTGCCAGCAGCCAAGATTGGGGGGCCTACGAGCAGTACTTC. Amino acids: CASSQDWGAYEQYF.

The rearrangement joins TRBV5-1 to TRBJ2-1; TRBD1 aligns across 10 bases. Per the germline V gene, CDR1 is SGHRS and CDR2 is YFSETQ. Losses at the gene ends were 4 bases for V and 0 bases for J; bases not matched to a gene: 19. There are 21 residues in the CDR3. The CDR3 here is CASSGDVGTGVDSGSYNEQFF. CDR3 sequence (DNA): TGCGCCAGCAGCGGGGACGTCGGGACAGGGGTCGATTCCGGCTCCTACAATGAGCAGTTCTTC.

This clonotype has just a few counts. The chain is built from TRBV6-1 and TRBJ2-3; tentative D call: TRBD1 (5 bases). The germline V gene has CDR1 MNHNS and CDR2 SASEGT. CDR3 length equals 15 residues. The V end lost 6 bases, the J end lost 0 bases, and 13 bases lay between the germline ends. CDR3 region: CASRLQESSTDTQYF. The CDR3, as DNA: TGTGCCAGCAGATTACAGGAAAGTAGCACAGATACGCAGTATTTT.

The rearrangement links TRBV14 to TRBJ2-1, with 7 bases that match TRBD2. This CDR3 spans 15 amino acids. Germline CDR1 reads SGHDN; CDR2 reads FVKESK. After removal of 7 bases from V and 1 base from J, the junction contained 7 bases not matched to a gene. In nucleotides, the CDR3 is TGTGCCAGCATCCGGGGGAGGGGTTCCTACAATGAGCAGTTCTTC. As protein: CASIRGRGSYNEQFF.

The chain joins TRBV29-1 to TRBJ1-2, with 7 positions matching TRBD1. V gave up 3 bases and J gave up 2 bases; unmatched junction bases: 6. Germline CDR1 SQVTM, CDR2 ANQGSEA. The CDR3 runs to 14 residues. CDR3 DNA sequence: TGCAGCGTTGAGGGAAAGGGGGCGAACTATGGCTACACCTTC. This codes for CSVEGKGANYGYTF.

In its sample, this clonotype was seen a few times. The chain recombines TRBV12-3 or TRBV12-4 with TRBJ2-3; a weak D match, TRBD2 (6 bases). There are 16 residues in the CDR3. V lost 6 bases, J lost 4 bases, and 20 bases lay in between. CDR3 residues: CASRVGGRQSADTQYF. The CDR3 coding sequence is TGTGCCAGCAGGGTGGGGGGACGGCAGTCAGCAGATACGCAGTATTTT.

This clonotype appeared many times. The V and J genes are TRBV7-2 and TRBJ2-7, with TRBD2 matching 11 bases. Germline loops: CDR1 SGHTA, CDR2 FQGNSA. The CDR3 loop spans 15 amino acids. V trimming: 4 bases; J trimming: 3 bases; junction bases outside the gene matches: 5. CDR3 in amino acids: CASSSRGTSGYEQYF. The DNA for the CDR3 is TGTGCCAGCAGCTCGAGGGGGACTAGCGGCTACGAGCAGTACTTC.

The chain recombines TRBV6-6 with TRBJ2-4, with D perhaps TRBD1 (5 bases). The germline V gene encodes CDR1 MNHNY and CDR2 SVGAGI (reference sequence). CDR3 length: 13 residues. Trimming left V 6 bases short and J 3 bases short, with 9 bases between. CDR3: CASSRALKNIQYF. CDR3 bases: TGTGCCAGCAGCAGGGCGCTCAAAAACATTCAGTACTTC.

The chain couples TRBV5-1 to TRBJ2-3; D might be TRBD2 (6 bases). The CDR3 covers 17 residues. Germline values: CDR1 SGHRS, CDR2 YFSETQ. V dropped 3 bases and J dropped 0 bases, with 17 bases sitting between them. CDR3 region: CASSSRDSRASTDTQYF. The DNA for the CDR3 is TGCGCCAGCAGCTCACGGGACTCACGTGCTAGCACAGATACGCAGTATTTT.

Only a few counts were recorded for this clonotype. The genes are TRBV11-2 and TRBJ2-1, with a possible D match to TRBD2 (5 bases). The V gene's germline CDR1 is SGHAT and CDR2 FQNNGV. The CDR3 is 18 residues long. Between the trimmed V and J ends, which lost 3 bases and 0 bases, there was a span of 18 bases. The CDR3 sequence: CASSFRLLLTSSYNEQFF. The CDR3 nucleotides are TGTGCCAGCAGCTTCCGACTACTTCTAACGAGCTCCTACAATGAGCAGTTCTTC.

The table lists this clonotype with a few counts. The chain uses TRBV12-3 or TRBV12-4 and TRBJ1-2; D ambiguous. Trimming took 7 bases from V and 9 from J, leaving 12 bases between them. The CDR3 runs to 11 residues. Here the CDR3 DNA reads TGTGCCAGCACCCGCGGTATGAGCTACACCTTC. This encodes CASTRGMSYTF.

This chain links TRBV2 with TRBJ1-1; 8 bases match TRBD1. Germline CDR1 is SNHLY and CDR2 is FYNNEI. CDR3 size: 18 residues. V shed 1 base, J shed 1 base, and the junction held 11 bases outside the gene matches. CDR3 nucleotide sequence: TGTGCCAGCAGTGAAGACCCCGGGACAGGATGGTGGAACACTGAAGCTTTCTTT. Translated: CASSEDPGTGWWNTEAFF. The variable domain in full, completed from reference TRBV2 and TRBJ1-1, reads EPEVTQTPSHQVTQMGQEVILRCVPISNHLYFYWYRQILGQKVEFLVSFYNNEISEKSEIFDDQFSVERPDGSNFTLKIRSTKLEDSAMYFCASSEDPGTGWWNTEAFFGQGTRLTVV.

The chain recombines TRBV30 with TRBJ2-3; 8 bases are shared with TRBD2. J was trimmed by 7 bases and V by 4 bases; bases with no gene match: 4. The CDR3 totals 12 residues. CDR1 and CDR2 (germline): GTSNPN, SVGIG (reference sequence). Here the CDR3 reads CAWTGGLNTQYF. In DNA form, the CDR3 reads TGTGCCTGGACGGGGGGGTTAAATACGCAGTATTTT.

The chain recombines TRBV7-2 with TRBJ2-7; possible D gene TRBD2, 6 bases. Germline loops: CDR1 SGHTA, CDR2 FQGNSA. V was clipped by 7 bases and J by 2 bases, with 12 bases between them. This CDR3 has 13 residues. The CDR3 DNA is TGTGCCAGCAACTCGGGGGACCCCTACGAGCAGTACTTC. It specifies CASNSGDPYEQYF.

This clonotype was found a few times. This rearrangement joins TRBV3-1 to TRBJ2-7, with D unresolved. There are 12 residues in the CDR3. The germline CDR1 and CDR2 sequences are LGHDT and YNNKEL (reference sequence). Trimming removed 8 bases from V and 6 bases from J, with 14 bases in between. The DNA of the CDR3 is TGTGCCAGCGGGGTGTCCCCTTCCGAGCAGTACTTC. Residues: CASGVSPSEQYF.